Below are 15 T cell receptor beta chains sequenced from a single sample in a study of blood T cells in healthy people across ages. Primed by a sample-barcoded 5' primer and a J-beta primer mix, a second PCR proceeded for 7 to 11 cycles. Using its own MiXCR run on the 5' RACE reads, TCRdb lists one record per CDR3 protein. The sample has about 1,600,000 distinct CDR3 sequences; roughly 45% are singletons. Sequenced sample: blood. These receptors all stem from a young woman in good health.

V and J are TRBV6-6 and TRBJ2-1, with 7 bases that match TRBD2. V trimming: 7 bases; J trimming: 3 bases; junction bases outside the gene matches: 6. The CDR3 runs to 14 residues. Germline V gene data show CDR1 as MNHNY and CDR2 as SVGAGI (reference sequence). The CDR3 nucleotides are TGTGCCAGCAAGGTAGCGGGCCTCTACAATGAGCAGTTCTTC. It yields the protein CASKVAGLYNEQFF.

This clonotype appeared many times. This sequence joins TRBV5-5 and TRBJ2-7, with TRBD1 matching over 8 bases. V dropped 6 bases and J dropped 4; count of bases not matched to a gene: 9. The V gene's germline CDR1 is SGHKS and CDR2 YYEKEE (reference sequence). The CDR3 sequence is 14 residues long. CDR3 coding DNA: TGTGCCAGCACCTGGGGGACAGGCGATTACGAGCAGTACTTC. Residues: CASTWGTGDYEQYF.

The chain couples TRBV6-6 to TRBJ2-5; 16 bases line up with TRBD2. V lost 6 bases, J lost 11 bases, and 15 bases stayed unmatched. The CDR3 length is 17 residues. Germline lookup yields CDR1 MNHNY and CDR2 SVGAGI (reference sequence). The CDR3 protein is CASRGTSGGGSYNEQYF. CDR3 coding DNA: TGTGCCAGCAGAGGGACTAGCGGGGGGGGCTCCTACAATGAGCAGTACTTC.

The chain's CDR3 is CSARGTGIGTQYF. In DNA form, the CDR3 reads TGCAGTGCTAGAGGGACAGGGATCGGGACCCAGTACTTC. The V call is TRBV20-1, the J call TRBJ2-5, with TRBD1 matching 8 bases. V was pared by 1 base and J by 7 bases, with 5 bases of the junction left unmatched. CDR3 length equals 13 residues. The germline CDR1 and CDR2 sequences are DFQATT and SNEGSKA (reference sequence).

This clonotype was picked up one time. The chain is built from TRBV11-2 and TRBJ2-1; a possible D gene is TRBD2 (6 bases). Germline V gene lookup returns CDR1 SGHAT and CDR2 FQNNGV. V was pared by 5 bases and J by 6 bases, with 14 bases between. This CDR3 region has 14 residues. DNA of the CDR3: TGTGCCAGCAGCCAAATAAGGAGGGGCAATGAGCAGTTCTTC. This sequence encodes CASSQIRRGNEQFF.

The V gene is TRBV7-8, the J gene TRBJ2-1, with TRBD2 as a possible D gene (7 bases). Germline CDR1 and CDR2: SGHVS and FQNEAQ. V was trimmed by 3 bases and J by 7 bases, leaving 19 bases between them. CDR3 size: 16 residues. CDR3 sequence (DNA): TGTGCCAGCAGCTTCCCCCTGGGGGGGGGCCGGAATGAGCAGTTCTTC. It encodes CASSFPLGGGRNEQFF.

The J gene is TRBJ2-6, the V gene TRBV24-1; D is unresolved. The CDR3 is 13 amino acids. Trimming shortened V by 12 bases and J by 0 bases, and 8 bases separated the two germline ends. CDR1 and CDR2 (germline): KGHDR, SFDVKD. The CDR3 sequence: CAAETSGANVLTF. The CDR3, as DNA: TGTGCCGCTGAGACCTCTGGGGCCAACGTCCTGACTTTC.

In nucleotides, the CDR3 is TGTGCCATCAGACCCGGGACAGGGCTGAATTATGGCTACACCTTC. Its translation is CAIRPGTGLNYGYTF. The chain employs TRBV10-3 and TRBJ1-2; 9 nucleotides align to TRBD1. This CDR3 region has 15 residues. Germline assignment: CDR1 ENHRY and CDR2 SYGVKD. V shed 6 bases and J 5 bases; nucleotides not matched to a gene: 10.

This clonotype was seen ten or more times. V is TRBV7-2 and J is TRBJ2-1; D is unclear. Germline CDR1 reads SGHTA; CDR2 reads FQGNSA. The V gene lost 5 bases and the J gene lost 0 bases, with 11 bases spanning the gap. The CDR3 contains 15 residues. This CDR3 reads CASSPGRSSYNEQFF. CDR3 sequence (DNA): TGTGCCAGCAGCCCCGGACGGAGCTCCTACAATGAGCAGTTCTTC. Filled out from reference TRBV7-2 and TRBJ2-1, the complete variable domain reads GAGVSQSPSNKVTEKGKDVELRCDPISGHTALYWYRQSLGQGLEFLIYFQGNSAPDKSGLPSDRFSAERTGGSVSTLTIQRTQQEDSAVYLCASSPGRSSYNEQFFGPGTRLTVL.

This clonotype was counted only a few times. The V and J genes are TRBV5-6 and TRBJ2-1, with 7 bases lining up with TRBD2. The germline V gene encodes CDR1 SGHDT and CDR2 YYEEEE. The CDR3 sequence is 16 residues long. V lost 2 bases, J lost 2 bases, and 7 bases stayed unmatched. CDR3 DNA sequence: TGTGCCAGCAGCTTAGGGAGCGGGAACCCCTACAATGAGCAGTTCTTC. Translated, it gives CASSLGSGNPYNEQFF.

This clonotype turned up a few times. This chain uses TRBV4-2 with TRBJ2-1, with TRBD2 as a possible D gene (5 bases). Trimming took off 4 bases at V and 9 bases at J, with 16 bases between the two ends. CDR1 and CDR2 (germline): LGHNA, YNFKEQ. This CDR3 has 14 amino acids. In DNA form, the CDR3 reads TGTGCCAGCAGCCCCGCGGGTTCCCGCGGTGAGCAGTTCTTC. It specifies CASSPAGSRGEQFF.

V is TRBV7-3 and J is TRBJ2-2, with no clear D. This CDR3 comprises 16 residues. CDR1 is SGHTA and CDR2 is FQGTGA in the germline V gene. V lost 3 bases, J lost 2 bases, and 13 bases lay in between. CDR3 protein: CASSFSGQPNTGELFF. The CDR3 DNA reads as TGTGCCAGCAGCTTTTCTGGCCAGCCAAACACCGGGGAGCTGTTTTTT.

The V call is TRBV9, the J call TRBJ2-5, with no clear D. The CDR3 runs 15 residues. Germline CDR1 and CDR2: SGDLS and YYNGEE. With 0 bases removed from V and 4 bases from J, the gap between germline ends came to 13 bases. The CDR3 DNA sequence: TGTGCCAGCAGCGTAGGAATAGCTCCTCCAGAGACCCAGTACTTC. Translated: CASSVGIAPPETQYF.

A remark on this clonotype: A read error may produce the germline difference seen at one junction end. The chain uses TRBV20-1 and TRBJ1-2; D is perhaps TRBD1 (5 bases). The CDR3 totals 13 residues. From germline, CDR1 is DFQATT and CDR2 SNEGSKA (reference sequence). The CDR3 bases are TGTAGTGCTCGATGGGACCGTAACTATGGCTACACCTTC. It yields the protein CSARWDRNYGYTF.

The chain has TRBV27 and TRBJ1-5; the D is unclear. The CDR3 is made up of 15 amino acids. Trimming removed 0 bases at V and 3 bases at J, with 9 bases between. Germline CDR1 reads MNHEY; CDR2 reads SMNVEV (reference sequence). The CDR3 region is CASSLSVGANQPQHF. The CDR3 nucleotides are TGTGCCAGCAGTTTATCTGTGGGCGCCAATCAGCCCCAGCATTTT.